This T cell receptor beta chain comes out of a study of blood T cells in healthy people across ages. Using a J-beta primer mix together with a sample-barcoded 5' primer, a second PCR was run for roughly 7 to 12 cycles. MiXCR, run by TCRdb on the 5' RACE reads, gives a single entry per CDR3 protein. The repertoire has more than 650,000 distinct CDR3 sequences, 20% to 30% of them found once; the top ten carry around 2.9%. V shed 6 bases and J 3 bases; nucleotides not matched to a gene: 5. Germline V lookup: CDR1 ENHRY, CDR2 SYGVKD. The CDR3 is made up of 13 amino acids. These data are also associated with another study on T cells of mothers and their children. That source adds: There was no detection of any persistent microchimeric T cell clones.

The source material was blood. The chain is built from TRBV10-3 and TRBJ2-7, with 7 bases identical to TRBD1. The source is a boy aged 10-17 years in good health. CDR3 nucleotides: TGTGCCATCAGGAGGGACAGTTACTACGAGCAGTACTTC. It specifies CAIRRDSYYEQYF.